A selection of T cell receptor beta chains follows, all from one sample in a study of cytomegalovirus exposure and HLA in healthy donors. The repertoire was sequenced with immunoSEQ multiplex PCR; TCRdb's copy has only in-frame clones and lacks some. The top ten clones hold roughly 1% of a sample with roughly 200,000 clones, around 89% of them seen once. Sequencing was done on a sample of PBMCs. The receptors stem from a woman younger than 35 in good health and CMV-seronegative. CDR3s include the opening cysteine and the closing phenylalanine or tryptophan. D genes are given only for firm matches. The size field is filled for only some rows; it gives once, few, many or a size class.

J | size | V | D | CDR3 | DNA
TRBJ2-6 | NA | TRBV5-4 | NA | CASSHPLRARGANVLTF | TGTGCCAGCAGCCATCCTCTCAGGGCTCGTGGGGCCAACGTCCTGACTTTC
TRBJ1-3 | NA | TRBV5-1 | NA | CASSPGGGVVSGNTIYF | TGCGCCAGCAGCCCAGGAGGAGGGGTGGTTTCTGGAAACACCATATATTTT
TRBJ2-7 | NA | TRBV2 | NA | CASSSGGSVYEQYF | TGTGCCAGCAGTTCGGGGGGCTCAGTCTACGAGCAGTACTTC
TRBJ1-6 | NA | TRBV7-2 | NA | CASSLEYGSPLHF | TGTGCCAGCAGCTTAGAGTACGGTTCACCCCTCCACTTT
TRBJ1-1 | NA | TRBV7-9 | NA | CASSSTGVQAFF | TGTGCCAGCAGCTCAACGGGGGTGCAAGCTTTCTTT
TRBJ1-1 | NA | TRBV4-2 | TRBD1 | CASSPDRGELAGTEAFF | TGTGCCAGCAGCCCCGACAGGGGGGAATTAGCAGGCACTGAAGCTTTCTTT
TRBJ1-3 | NA | TRBV19 | NA | CASSSRVPGNTIYF | TGTGCCAGTAGTAGTAGAGTTCCTGGAAACACCATATATTTT
TRBJ1-5 | NA | TRBV5-6 | NA | CASSRQGGNQPQHF | TGTGCCAGCTCGCGGCAGGGAGGGAATCAGCCCCAGCATTTT
TRBJ2-7 | NA | TRBV30 | TRBD2 | CAWSSGSSYEQYF | TGTGCCTGGAGCAGCGGGAGCTCCTACGAGCAGTACTTC
TRBJ2-1 | NA | TRBV2 | NA | CASSGRRTEYNEQFF | TGTGCCAGCAGTGGAAGACGGACAGAATACAATGAGCAGTTCTTC
TRBJ1-5 | once | TRBV19 | NA | CASSISRGSQPQHF | TGTGCCAGTAGTATTTCCAGGGGCAGTCAGCCCCAGCATTTT
TRBJ1-4 | NA | TRBV2 | NA | CASLPQGFQDEKLFF | TGTGCCAGCCTCCCACAGGGATTTCAAGATGAAAAACTGTTTTTT
TRBJ2-7 | NA | TRBV30 | NA | CAWRDGINHEQYF | TGTGCCTGGAGGGACGGGATCAACCACGAGCAGTACTTC
TRBJ1-6 | few | TRBV5-5 | TRBD1 | CASSGQTDRGVGLSPLHF | TGTGCCAGCAGCGGGCAGACGGACAGGGGGGTAGGCCTTTCACCCCTCCACTTT
TRBJ1-1 | NA | TRBV6-5 | TRBD1 | CASGQGLEAFF | TGTGCCAGCGGACAGGGGCTTGAAGCTTTCTTT
TRBJ1-2 | NA | TRBV2 | NA | CASSERLSNYGYTF | TGTGCCAGCTCAGAGCGACTTTCTAACTATGGCTACACCTTC
TRBJ1-1 | NA | TRBV27 | TRBD1 | CASKKDRGAEAFF | TGTGCCAGCAAAAAGGACAGGGGAGCTGAAGCTTTCTTT
TRBJ2-2 | NA | TRBV10-1 | TRBD2 | CASLSGTDTGELFF | TGCGCCAGCCTCAGCGGGACCGACACCGGGGAGCTGTTTTTT
TRBJ2-5 | few | TRBV10-2 | NA | CASSDWLNGGTQYF | TGCGCCAGCAGTGACTGGCTTAACGGCGGGACCCAGTACTTC
TRBJ1-3 | NA | TRBV28 | NA | CASSLWTSSGNTIYF | TGTGCCAGCAGTTTATGGACTTCCTCTGGAAACACCATATATTTT
TRBJ1-1 | NA | TRBV7-2 | TRBD1 | CASRGQPNTEAFF | TGTGCCAGCCGGGGACAGCCGAACACTGAAGCTTTCTTT
TRBJ2-4 | NA | TRBV9 | TRBD1 | CASSSRDRERYF | TGTGCCAGCAGCTCCCGGGACAGGGAGCGGTACTTC
TRBJ2-2 | NA | TRBV5-1 | TRBD2 | CASSIPSTSGLANTGELFF | TGCGCCAGCAGCATTCCCTCGACTAGCGGACTCGCGAACACCGGGGAGCTGTTTTTT
TRBJ1-5 | NA | TRBV5-6 | NA | CASSSTGGRGQPQHF | TGTGCCAGCAGTTCGACAGGCGGGCGAGGACAGCCCCAGCATTTT
TRBJ2-7 | once | TRBV18 | TRBD2 | CASSRGLAEATYEQYF | TGTGCCAGCTCCAGGGGACTAGCGGAAGCAACCTACGAGCAGTACTTC
TRBJ1-2 | NA | TRBV29-1 | TRBD1 | CSTEDRGPQNYGYTF | TGCAGCACTGAGGACAGGGGACCCCAAAACTATGGCTACACCTTC
TRBJ2-3 | NA | TRBV4-2 | NA | CASSQDGLASTDTQYF | TGTGCCAGCAGCCAAGATGGGCTAGCGAGCACAGATACGCAGTATTTT
TRBJ1-2 | NA | TRBV5-4 | NA | CASSYGQPANYGYTF | TGTGCCAGCAGCTACGGACAGCCCGCTAACTATGGCTACACCTTC
TRBJ1-1 | NA | TRBV6-5 | TRBD1 | CASVEGASLMAFF | TGTGCCAGCGTTGAGGGGGCTTCCTTGATGGCTTTCTTT
TRBJ1-6 | NA | TRBV19 | NA | CASSMGRGPYNSPLHF | TGTGCCAGTAGTATGGGCAGGGGTCCCTATAATTCACCCCTCCACTTT
TRBJ1-5 | NA | TRBV5-8 | NA | CASSFGSVYSNQPQHF | TGTGCCAGCAGCTTTGGTAGCGTCTATAGCAATCAGCCCCAGCATTTT
TRBJ2-5 | once | TRBV29-1 | TRBD1 | CSGGQGMGETQYF | TGCAGCGGCGGACAGGGCATGGGAGAGACCCAGTACTTC
TRBJ1-4 | NA | TRBV2 | TRBD1 | CASRGQGGEKLFF | TGTGCCAGCAGAGGACAGGGTGGTGAAAAACTGTTTTTT